This T cell receptor beta chain comes out of a study of blood T cell repertoires in COVID-19. The wider study: Sites across the United States, Italy and Spain contributed samples from acute and convalescent COVID-19. PBMCs, B-cell-depleted T cells, or T cells provided the cDNA or gDNA that made up the material.

Per the original methods: Reference gene primer amplification in the assay estimated nucleated cell counts. Profiled with immunoSEQ multiplex PCR; TCRdb holds only in-frame clones, not every one. The DNA was the basis for D and trimming; V, J and clone size are from that table. The data show roughly 230,000 clones, 80% to 85% seen once. Trimming removed 0 bases from V and 2 bases from J; junction bases left unmatched: 4. This CDR3 comprises 16 residues. CDR1 and CDR2 from the germline V gene are LGHDT and YNNKEL (reference sequence). The clonotype was recovered from a man between 35 and 55 years old with acute or convalescent COVID-19. The chain has TRBV3-1 (or the pseudogene TRBV3-2) and TRBJ2-1; 7 positions match TRBD2. The source material was peripheral blood. The chain's CDR3 is CASSQDGGRAYNEQFF. The CDR3 DNA reads TGTGCCAGCAGCCAAGATGGGGGGAGGGCCTACAATGAGCAGTTCTTC.